This TCR beta chain is from a study of response to subunit inactivated influenza vaccine. One entry per CDR3 protein, called by TCRdb with MiXCR from the RT-PCR reads. Here the sample spans 700,000 to 800,000 distinct CDR3 sequences, roughly 20% being singletons. Trimming took off 2 bases at V and 6 bases at J, with 17 bases between the two ends. Germline-derived CDR1 and CDR2 are MNHEY and SVGAGI. The length of the CDR3 is 17 residues. The specimen comprised PBMCs from blood, sampled less than 6 days after vaccination. The origin of this receptor is a man in his forties or fifties who received an inactivated influenza vaccine. The gene calls are TRBV6-5 and TRBJ1-6; possible D gene TRBD1, 6 bases. CDR3: CASSYPGKGGGNSPLHF. DNA of the CDR3: TGTGCCAGCAGTTACCCTGGGAAAGGGGGAGGTAATTCACCCCTCCACTTT.